A selection of T cell receptor beta chains follows, all from one sample in a study of metastatic and nonmetastatic thyroid tumors. With MiXCR, TCRdb reprocessed the PCR reads. This sample has under 30,000 clones, with roughly 15% found just once. Specimen: blood. These receptor sequences come from a male donor with papillary thyroid cancer or a benign thyroid nodule (not recorded which). Some clones in this sample may be carry-over from other donors' samples. The CDR3 runs from the conserved cysteine through the conserved F or W. Fields, in order: D gene, J gene, clone size, V gene, CDR3 protein, CDR3 DNA. A D gene is named only where the DNA matches it firmly. Not all rows give a size; the values are once, few, many and, for expanded clones, a class.

D gene: -; J gene: TRBJ1-5; clone size: -; V gene: TRBV4-1; CDR3 protein: CASSQDIFSNQPQHF; CDR3 DNA: TGCGCCAGCAGCCAAGATATCTTTAGCAATCAGCCCCAGCATTTT
D gene: -; J gene: TRBJ1-3; clone size: many; V gene: TRBV7-9; CDR3 protein: CASSLGSSGNTIYF; CDR3 DNA: TGTGCCAGCAGCTTAGGCAGCTCTGGAAACACCATATATTTT
D gene: TRBD2; J gene: TRBJ2-2; clone size: many; V gene: TRBV19; CDR3 protein: CASSIVMGDYRGELFF; CDR3 DNA: TGTGCCAGTAGTATAGTCATGGGGGACTACAGAGGGGAGCTGTTTTTT
D gene: TRBD1; J gene: TRBJ2-2; clone size: many; V gene: TRBV7-7; CDR3 protein: CASSLGTGTKNGELFF; CDR3 DNA: TGTGCTAGCAGCTTGGGGACAGGGACCAAAAACGGGGAGCTGTTTTTT
D gene: TRBD1; J gene: TRBJ1-6; clone size: many; V gene: TRBV24-1; CDR3 protein: CATKDREASPLHF; CDR3 DNA: TGTGCCACCAAAGACAGGGAGGCTTCACCCCTCCACTTT
D gene: -; J gene: TRBJ1-3; clone size: many; V gene: TRBV5-1; CDR3 protein: CASSKPADSSGNTIYF; CDR3 DNA: TGCGCCAGCAGCAAACCCGCCGACAGCTCTGGAAACACCATATATTTT
D gene: TRBD2; J gene: TRBJ2-5; clone size: many; V gene: TRBV6-1; CDR3 protein: CASKDVWTSSPETQYF; CDR3 DNA: TGTGCCAGCAAGGATGTTTGGACTAGCAGTCCAGAGACCCAGTACTTC
D gene: -; J gene: TRBJ2-2; clone size: many; V gene: TRBV5-4; CDR3 protein: CASSWGAGELFF; CDR3 DNA: TGTGCCAGCAGTTGGGGGGCCGGGGAGCTGTTTTTT
D gene: TRBD1; J gene: TRBJ2-1; clone size: many; V gene: TRBV11-1; CDR3 protein: CASSSVGQGQGARNEQFF; CDR3 DNA: TGTGCCAGCAGCTCCGTGGGGCAGGGACAGGGGGCGCGGAATGAGCAGTTCTTC
D gene: -; J gene: TRBJ2-1; clone size: many; V gene: TRBV18; CDR3 protein: CASSHNEQFF; CDR3 DNA: TGTGCCAGCTCACACAATGAGCAGTTCTTC
D gene: TRBD1; J gene: TRBJ2-5; clone size: many; V gene: TRBV2; CDR3 protein: CASSTTQGAETQYF; CDR3 DNA: TGTGCCAGCAGTACAACACAGGGGGCAGAGACCCAGTACTTC
D gene: -; J gene: TRBJ2-2; clone size: many; V gene: TRBV4-1; CDR3 protein: CASSQDPGAGELFF; CDR3 DNA: TGCGCCAGCAGCCAAGATCCCGGGGCCGGGGAGCTGTTTTTT
D gene: TRBD2; J gene: TRBJ2-1; clone size: many; V gene: TRBV27; CDR3 protein: CASSFMGGTSVNEQFF; CDR3 DNA: TGTGCCAGCAGTTTCATGGGCGGGACTAGTGTCAATGAGCAGTTCTTC
D gene: TRBD2; J gene: TRBJ2-7; clone size: many; V gene: TRBV4-1; CDR3 protein: CASSQNIAGGYYEQYF; CDR3 DNA: TGCGCCAGCAGCCAAAACATAGCGGGGGGCTACTACGAGCAGTACTTC
D gene: -; J gene: TRBJ1-4; clone size: many; V gene: TRBV5-6; CDR3 protein: CASSLAGPANEKLFF; CDR3 DNA: TGTGCCAGCAGCTTGGCGGGGCCGGCTAATGAAAAACTGTTTTTT
D gene: -; J gene: TRBJ1-2; clone size: many; V gene: TRBV5-4; CDR3 protein: CASSSRDQTSRGYTF; CDR3 DNA: TGTGCCAGCAGCTCACGGGATCAAACATCGAGAGGCTACACCTTC
D gene: TRBD1; J gene: TRBJ1-1; clone size: few; V gene: TRBV2; CDR3 protein: CASGQGWTEVFF; CDR3 DNA: TGTGCCAGTGGACAGGGGTGGACTGAAGTTTTCTTT
D gene: TRBD2; J gene: TRBJ2-1; clone size: many; V gene: TRBV7-3; CDR3 protein: CASSPLAVAYNEQFF; CDR3 DNA: TGTGCCAGCAGCCCTCTAGCGGTGGCCTACAATGAGCAGTTCTTC
D gene: -; J gene: TRBJ2-1; clone size: many; V gene: TRBV4-1; CDR3 protein: CASSQDITSSSYNEQFF; CDR3 DNA: TGCGCCAGCAGCCAAGATATAACTAGCTCGTCCTACAATGAGCAGTTCTTC
D gene: -; J gene: TRBJ2-5; clone size: -; V gene: TRBV19; CDR3 protein: CASSDGGTVLFQETQYF; CDR3 DNA: TGTGCCAGTAGTGACGGGGGGACAGTGCTATTTCAAGAGACCCAGTACTTC
D gene: TRBD2; J gene: TRBJ2-7; clone size: -; V gene: TRBV7-6; CDR3 protein: CASSLEAAGAARAYEQYF; CDR3 DNA: TGTGCCAGCAGCTTAGAGGCAGCGGGGGCCGCCCGAGCCTACGAGCAGTACTTC
D gene: TRBD2; J gene: TRBJ2-1; clone size: -; V gene: TRBV11-2; CDR3 protein: CASSLDRLAGVDNEQFF; CDR3 DNA: TGTGCCAGCAGCTTAGATAGGCTAGCGGGAGTTGATAATGAGCAGTTCTTC
D gene: -; J gene: TRBJ2-7; clone size: -; V gene: TRBV27; CDR3 protein: CANSLGYEQYF; CDR3 DNA: TGTGCCAACAGTTTAGGTTACGAGCAGTACTTC
D gene: -; J gene: TRBJ2-1; clone size: many; V gene: TRBV11-3; CDR3 protein: CASSLEVTGMFF; CDR3 DNA: TGTGCCAGCAGCTTAGAGGTTACAGGGATGTTCTTC
D gene: -; J gene: TRBJ2-2; clone size: many; V gene: TRBV5-1; CDR3 protein: CASSSEGDGTGELFF; CDR3 DNA: TGCGCCAGCAGCTCTGAGGGAGATGGGACCGGGGAGCTGTTTTTT
D gene: -; J gene: TRBJ2-5; clone size: many; V gene: TRBV24-1; CDR3 protein: CATSDLGQAPGQETQYF; CDR3 DNA: TGTGCCACCAGTGATTTGGGGCAGGCCCCGGGCCAAGAGACCCAGTACTTC
D gene: -; J gene: TRBJ2-3; clone size: many; V gene: TRBV4-2; CDR3 protein: CASSQGGFTDTQYF; CDR3 DNA: TGTGCCAGCAGCCAAGGGGGATTCACAGATACGCAGTATTTT
D gene: -; J gene: TRBJ2-5; clone size: many; V gene: TRBV6-5; CDR3 protein: CASSYQAGEETQYF; CDR3 DNA: TGTGCCAGCAGTTACCAGGCCGGGGAAGAGACCCAGTACTTC
D gene: TRBD1; J gene: TRBJ2-7; clone size: many; V gene: TRBV18; CDR3 protein: CASSNDRAGPSGYF; CDR3 DNA: TGTGCCAGCTCAAATGACAGGGCCGGCCCGAGTGGGTACTTC
D gene: -; J gene: TRBJ2-1; clone size: many; V gene: TRBV6-2/TRBV6-3; CDR3 protein: CATRGRGSLYEQFF; CDR3 DNA: TGTGCCACCCGGGGGCGGGGGTCTCTGTATGAGCAGTTCTTC
D gene: TRBD1; J gene: TRBJ1-1; clone size: many; V gene: TRBV2; CDR3 protein: CASRGQRNTEAFF; CDR3 DNA: TGTGCCAGCAGGGGACAGCGGAACACTGAAGCTTTCTTT
D gene: TRBD1; J gene: TRBJ1-3; clone size: many; V gene: TRBV3-1; CDR3 protein: CASSNRGSGNTIYF; CDR3 DNA: TGTGCCAGCAGTAACAGGGGCTCTGGAAACACCATATATTTT
D gene: -; J gene: TRBJ1-6; clone size: medium-sized; V gene: TRBV5-1; CDR3 protein: CASSFRGLDSPLHF; CDR3 DNA: TGCGCCAGCAGCTTTCGGGGGCTTGATTCACCCCTCCACTTT
D gene: TRBD2; J gene: TRBJ2-7; clone size: many; V gene: TRBV7-2; CDR3 protein: CASSPSSGGAEQYF; CDR3 DNA: TGTGCCAGCAGCCCTAGTAGCGGGGGGGCCGAGCAGTACTTC
D gene: -; J gene: TRBJ2-1; clone size: once; V gene: TRBV9; CDR3 protein: CASSATRQTPPEQFF; CDR3 DNA: TGTGCCAGCAGCGCCACCCGTCAGACTCCCCCCGAGCAGTTCTTC
D gene: -; J gene: TRBJ2-7; clone size: -; V gene: TRBV20-1; CDR3 protein: CSASEELGCLYEQYF; CDR3 DNA: TGCAGTGCTAGCGAGGAGTTAGGTTGCCTTTACGAGCAGTACTTC
D gene: -; J gene: TRBJ1-6; clone size: many; V gene: TRBV4-1; CDR3 protein: CASSQDADSNSPLHF; CDR3 DNA: TGCGCCAGCAGCCAAGATGCGGACTCAAATTCACCCCTCCACTTT
D gene: TRBD2; J gene: TRBJ2-1; clone size: many; V gene: TRBV6-4; CDR3 protein: CASSLLSGGTFPEQFF; CDR3 DNA: TGTGCCAGCAGCCTCCTTAGCGGGGGGACGTTTCCTGAGCAGTTCTTC
D gene: TRBD1; J gene: TRBJ1-4; clone size: many; V gene: TRBV2; CDR3 protein: CARGPDRLGEKLFF; CDR3 DNA: TGTGCCAGGGGCCCGGACAGGTTAGGCGAAAAACTGTTTTTT
D gene: -; J gene: TRBJ2-7; clone size: many; V gene: TRBV30; CDR3 protein: CAWDTIYEQYF; CDR3 DNA: TGTGCCTGGGACACAATCTACGAGCAGTACTTC
D gene: -; J gene: TRBJ2-7; clone size: many; V gene: TRBV4-2; CDR3 protein: CASSQVGQFTYEQYF; CDR3 DNA: TGTGCCAGCAGCCAAGTCGGGCAGTTCACCTACGAGCAGTACTTC
D gene: -; J gene: TRBJ1-6; clone size: -; V gene: TRBV3-1; CDR3 protein: CASTDSSYNSPLHF; CDR3 DNA: TGTGCCAGCACGGACAGCTCCTATAATTCACCCCTCCACTTT
D gene: -; J gene: TRBJ2-2; clone size: many; V gene: TRBV6-1; CDR3 protein: CASTSGGANTGELFF; CDR3 DNA: TGTGCCAGCACCAGCGGCGGGGCCAACACCGGGGAGCTGTTTTTT
D gene: -; J gene: TRBJ1-2; clone size: many; V gene: TRBV12-3/TRBV12-4; CDR3 protein: CASTLGQAYGYTF; CDR3 DNA: TGTGCCAGCACCTTAGGGCAGGCTTATGGCTACACCTTC
D gene: -; J gene: TRBJ2-5; clone size: many; V gene: TRBV9; CDR3 protein: CASSRLGVETQYF; CDR3 DNA: TGTGCCAGCAGCCGCTTGGGGGTAGAGACCCAGTACTTC
D gene: TRBD1; J gene: TRBJ2-7; clone size: many; V gene: TRBV7-9; CDR3 protein: CASSSDRGGEQYF; CDR3 DNA: TGTGCCAGCAGCTCCGACAGGGGCGGGGAGCAGTACTTC
D gene: TRBD1; J gene: TRBJ2-1; clone size: many; V gene: TRBV14; CDR3 protein: CASSKWDRGLDEQFF; CDR3 DNA: TGTGCCAGCAGCAAATGGGACAGGGGGCTAGATGAGCAGTTCTTC
D gene: -; J gene: TRBJ1-2; clone size: many; V gene: TRBV29-1; CDR3 protein: CSVASGDYGYTF; CDR3 DNA: TGCAGCGTTGCATCAGGGGACTATGGCTACACCTTC
D gene: TRBD1; J gene: TRBJ1-1; clone size: many; V gene: TRBV6-1; CDR3 protein: CASSSGTATGEAFF; CDR3 DNA: TGTGCCAGCAGTTCCGGGACAGCCACTGGAGAAGCTTTCTTT
D gene: -; J gene: TRBJ1-2; clone size: many; V gene: TRBV30; CDR3 protein: CAWRARYPTYTF; CDR3 DNA: TGTGCCTGGAGGGCCCGATATCCGACGTATACCTTC
D gene: -; J gene: TRBJ2-1; clone size: many; V gene: TRBV20-1; CDR3 protein: CSAGAERPADEQFF; CDR3 DNA: TGCAGTGCCGGAGCCGAGCGTCCCGCGGATGAGCAGTTCTTC
D gene: -; J gene: TRBJ2-1; clone size: many; V gene: TRBV18; CDR3 protein: CASSPLSQGGNEQFF; CDR3 DNA: TGTGCCAGCTCACCATTGTCTCAGGGGGGGAATGAGCAGTTCTTC
D gene: -; J gene: TRBJ1-5; clone size: many; V gene: TRBV20-1; CDR3 protein: CSARAPGQQPQHF; CDR3 DNA: TGCAGTGCTAGAGCTCCAGGGCAACAGCCCCAGCATTTT
D gene: -; J gene: TRBJ2-1; clone size: many; V gene: TRBV19; CDR3 protein: CASRGQVGGNEQFF; CDR3 DNA: TGTGCCAGTAGGGGTCAGGTCGGAGGCAATGAGCAGTTCTTC
D gene: TRBD2; J gene: TRBJ2-2; clone size: -; V gene: TRBV4-3; CDR3 protein: CASSPGGVNTGELFF; CDR3 DNA: TGCGCCAGCAGCCCCGGGGGGGTGAACACCGGGGAGCTGTTTTTT
D gene: -; J gene: TRBJ2-1; clone size: large; V gene: TRBV6-1; CDR3 protein: CAGAVDGEPFNEQFF; CDR3 DNA: TGTGCCGGAGCAGTAGACGGGGAGCCCTTCAATGAGCAGTTCTTC
D gene: TRBD2; J gene: TRBJ2-1; clone size: -; V gene: TRBV7-2; CDR3 protein: CASSLARLAGHEQFF; CDR3 DNA: TGTGCCAGCAGCTTAGCTCGACTAGCGGGACATGAGCAGTTCTTC